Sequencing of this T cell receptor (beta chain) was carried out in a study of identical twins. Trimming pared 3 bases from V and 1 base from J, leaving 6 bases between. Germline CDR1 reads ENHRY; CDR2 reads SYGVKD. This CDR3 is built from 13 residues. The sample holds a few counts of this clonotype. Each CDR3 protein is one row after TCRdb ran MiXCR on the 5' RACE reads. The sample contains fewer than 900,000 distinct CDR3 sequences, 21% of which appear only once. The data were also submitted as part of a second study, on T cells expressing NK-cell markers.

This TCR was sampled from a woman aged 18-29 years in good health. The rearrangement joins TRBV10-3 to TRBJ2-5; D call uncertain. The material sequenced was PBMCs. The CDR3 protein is CAISEAIQETQYF. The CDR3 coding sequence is TGTGCCATCAGTGAAGCGATCCAAGAGACCCAGTACTTC.